These 11 T cell receptor beta chains originate from one sample sequenced in a study of shared clonotypes between healthy human individuals. Clones were read by immunoSEQ multiplex PCR, and TCRdb kept only the in-frame ones, dropping some. The sample lists about 1 million clones; about 76% were seen once. The material sequenced was memory CD4+ T cells sorted from blood. Sample subset: CD45RA-negative fraction. Receptors were obtained from a man between 18 and 35 years old in good health.

This clone was recorded a few times. The V call is TRBV27, the J call TRBJ2-1; tentatively, D is TRBD1 (5 bases). CDR1 is MNHEY and CDR2 is SMNVEV in the germline V gene (reference sequence). The CDR3 runs to 14 residues. V lost 2 bases and J 6 bases, leaving 11 bases between the germline ends. In nucleotides, the CDR3 is TGTGCCAGCAGTTTAGATCAGGGTAGCAATGAGCAGTTCTTC. It translates to CASSLDQGSNEQFF.

This clone was observed a single time. The chain is built from TRBV28 and TRBJ1-4; D is undetermined. Germline CDR1 reads MDHEN; CDR2 reads SYDVKM. The CDR3 runs to 11 residues. The V end was cut by 6 bases, the J end by 7 bases, with 6 bases between. The CDR3 loop reads CASSYREKLFF. The CDR3 region has the DNA TGTGCCAGCAGCTACCGTGAAAAACTGTTTTTT. The full variable domain, rest sourced from reference TRBV28 and TRBJ1-4, is DVKVTQSSRYLVKRTGEKVFLECVQDMDHENMFWYRQDPGLGLRLIYFSYDVKMKEKGDIPEGYSVSREKKERFSLILESASTNQTSMYLCASSYREKLFFGSGTQLSVL.

This clone appeared once. This chain links TRBV7-2 with TRBJ2-4; 8 bases align to TRBD2. The CDR3 contains 13 residues. V lost 3 bases and J lost 5; bases outside the gene matches: 0. Germline values: CDR1 SGHTA, CDR2 FQGNSA. CDR3 protein: CASSFGGENIQYF. In nucleotides, the CDR3 is TGTGCCAGCAGCTTCGGGGGGGAAAACATTCAGTACTTC.

J is TRBJ1-2 and V is TRBV9; D is uncertain. V lost 4 bases and J 8 bases, leaving 9 bases between the germline ends. The CDR3 runs 11 residues. The germline V gene encodes CDR1 SGDLS and CDR2 YYNGEE. In nucleotides, the CDR3 is TGTGCCAGCAGCAGACTAGGGGGCTACACCTTC. Translation: CASSRLGGYTF. Full variable domain (missing parts from reference TRBV9 and TRBJ1-2): DSGVTQTPKHLITATGQRVTLRCSPRSGDLSVYWYQQSLDQGLQFLIQYYNGEERAKGNILERFSAQQFPDLHSELNLSSLELGDSALYFCASSRLGGYTFGSGTRLTVV.

The CDR3 loop is CASGAASSYNEQFF. In DNA, the CDR3 is TGTGCCAGCGGGGCGGCCAGCTCCTACAATGAGCAGTTCTTC. The chain links TRBV2 to TRBJ2-1, with a possible D match to TRBD1 (5 bases). The V gene's germline CDR1 is SNHLY and CDR2 FYNNEI. V gave up 8 bases and J gave up 0 bases, with 11 bases separating them. The CDR3 has 14 amino acids.

The V call is TRBV7-9, the J call TRBJ2-3, with D tentatively TRBD1 or TRBD2 (5 bases each). CDR1 and CDR2 (germline): SEHNR, FQNEAQ (reference sequence). V gave up 6 bases and J gave up 3 bases, with 13 bases separating them. This CDR3 is built from 14 residues. The CDR3 nucleotides are TGTGCCAGCAGTAGCCGGGACCCTACAGATACGCAGTATTTT. It yields the protein CASSSRDPTDTQYF.

This sequence joins TRBV6-1 and TRBJ2-2, with 7 bases identical to TRBD2. This CDR3 comprises 13 residues. V lost 10 bases and J lost 8; bases outside the gene matches: 10. From germline, CDR1 is MNHNS and CDR2 SASEGT. CDR3 in DNA: TGTGCCACCCCTGGCGGGGAGGGTGGGGAGCTGTTTTTT. Translation: CATPGGEGGELFF.

This clone came up once. This chain uses TRBV10-2 with TRBJ2-6, with D hard to call. Looked up from germline, CDR1 is WSHSY and CDR2 is SAAADI. V was pared by 3 bases and J by 2 bases, with 8 bases between. The CDR3 is made up of 15 amino acids. The CDR3 reads CASSDFVAGANVLTF. The CDR3, as DNA: TGCGCCAGCAGTGATTTTGTGGCTGGGGCCAACGTCCTGACTTTC.

The chain links TRBV11-2 to TRBJ2-1; D possibly corresponds to TRBD2 (6 bases). This CDR3 spans 15 amino acids. V was pared by 6 bases and J by 2 bases, with 14 bases between. Germline V lookup: CDR1 SGHAT, CDR2 FQNNGV. The CDR3 here is CASSRLRGAYNEQFF. CDR3 in DNA: TGTGCCAGCAGTCGTTTGCGGGGAGCCTACAATGAGCAGTTCTTC.

The V and J genes are TRBV6-5 and TRBJ1-6; D is possibly TRBD1 (6 bases). CDR3 size: 16 residues. Germline-derived CDR1 and CDR2 are MNHEY and SVGAGI. The V end was cut by 2 bases, the J end by 9 bases, with 17 bases between. The CDR3: CASSYGVQGRPSPLHF. CDR3 in DNA: TGTGCCAGCAGTTACGGAGTACAGGGCAGGCCTTCACCCCTCCACTTT.

This clone was observed a handful of times. V and J are TRBV5-1 and TRBJ2-1; 10 positions agree with TRBD1. Per the germline V gene, CDR1 is SGHRS and CDR2 is YFSETQ. This CDR3 has 14 amino acids. Unmatched junction bases numbered 5, after V lost 2 bases and J lost 9 bases. The CDR3: CASSFRDRGGEQFF. CDR3 nucleotide sequence: TGCGCCAGCAGCTTCCGGGACAGGGGCGGTGAGCAGTTCTTC.